These 31 T cell receptor beta chains were sequenced from one sample in a study of post-analysis software for immune sequencing data. General study results and limits: Controls had lower frequencies than patients of 4 or 5 TRBV segments, which included TRBV5-6, TRBV5-1 and TRBV20-1.

Unique molecular identifiers were carried by the TCR beta cDNA libraries. Via MiXCR, TCRdb re-called the PCR reads, giving one row per CDR3 protein. Seen here are about 820,000 distinct CDR3 sequences, approximately 53% observed once, and the top ten hold 4.6%. Their antigens remain unidentified. The sequencing input was blood. The receptors were sampled from a girl aged 10-17 years with multiple sclerosis.

The table lists this clonotype with a few counts. V is TRBV6-6 and J is TRBJ1-6; D is uncertain. Germline V gene sequence: CDR1 MNHNY, CDR2 SVGAGI (reference sequence). The CDR3 runs 11 residues. V was cut by 8 bases and J by 8 bases, with 7 bases left in between. The CDR3 protein is CASSIDSPLHF. The DNA of the CDR3 is TGTGCCAGCTCGATTGATTCACCCCTCCACTTT.

The chain couples TRBV12-3 or TRBV12-4 to TRBJ1-1; D is possibly TRBD1 (6 bases). V lost 2 bases and J 7 bases, leaving 11 bases between the germline ends. The CDR3 is 13 amino acids. The CDR3 coding sequence is TGTGCCAGCAGTTTAAGGGGGATCTATGAAGCTTTCTTT. It specifies CASSLRGIYEAFF.

This clonotype occurred a few times. V gene TRBV9 combines with J gene TRBJ2-1, with a weak D call TRBD1 (6 bases). V lost 1 base and J lost 2, with 10 bases in between. The CDR3 extends over 15 amino acids. CDR1 and CDR2 (germline): SGDLS, YYNGEE. The CDR3 reads CASSVQAGAYNEQFF. CDR3 nucleotide sequence: TGTGCCAGCAGCGTACAGGCAGGGGCCTACAATGAGCAGTTCTTC.

In this sample, this clonotype turned up once. The germline gene is not matched at one end of the junction; a read error may be the cause. The genes are TRBV4-2 and TRBJ1-2, with D tentatively TRBD1 (5 bases). Germline CDR1 LGHNA, CDR2 YNFKEQ. The CDR3 totals 15 residues. In DNA form, the CDR3 reads TGTGCCAGCAGCCACAGGCTGGGGGAGAACTATGGCTGCACCTTC. This codes for CASSHRLGENYGCTF.

This clonotype was counted a few times. This rearrangement joins TRBV5-5 to TRBJ2-7; TRBD1 agrees at 7 bases. The CDR3 sequence is 14 residues long. Germline V lookup: CDR1 SGHKS, CDR2 YYEKEE (reference sequence). The trim removed 5 bases at V and 3 bases at J, leaving 8 bases unmatched. CDR3 loop: CASSLWDSHYEQYF. CDR3 in DNA: TGTGCCAGCAGTTTATGGGACAGCCACTACGAGCAGTACTTC. Filled out from reference TRBV5-5 and TRBJ2-7, the complete variable domain reads DAGVTQSPTHLIKTRGQQVTLRCSPISGHKSVSWYQQVLGQGPQFIFQYYEKEERGRGNFPDRFSARQFPNYSSELNVNALLLGDSALYLCASSLWDSHYEQYFGPGTRLTVT.

This clonotype was detected a few times. The chain uses TRBV10-3 and TRBJ2-5; a weak D match, TRBD1 (6 bases). Germline CDR1 ENHRY, CDR2 SYGVKD. The CDR3 sequence is 12 residues long. Trimming pared 11 bases from V and 2 bases from J, leaving 12 bases between. The CDR3 spells CAHGGQQETQYF. CDR3 DNA: TGTGCCCACGGAGGACAGCAAGAGACCCAGTACTTC.

This clonotype has more than one count but fewer than ten. The DNA for the CDR3 is TGTGCCAGCAGCTTAGTCGGGGCTAGCGGAGGGTGGGAGAATGAGCAGTTCTTC. Protein: CASSLVGASGGWENEQFF. This chain joins TRBV7-6 and TRBJ2-1; 7 bases agree with TRBD2. From germline, CDR1 is SGHVS and CDR2 FNYEAQ. The J segment lost 7 bases and the V segment lost 1 base, leaving 16 bases of the junction unmatched. This CDR3 spans 18 amino acids. Combining the CDR3 with reference TRBV7-6 and TRBJ2-1 gives the whole variable domain GAGVSQSPRYKVTKRGQDVALRCDPISGHVSLYWYRQALGQGPEFLTYFNYEAQQDKSGLPNDRFSAERPEGSISTLTIQRTEQRDSAMYRCASSLVGASGGWENEQFFGPGTRLTVL.

The chain combines TRBV2 with TRBJ2-4; D unresolved. This CDR3 contains 10 residues. Germline CDR1 reads SNHLY; CDR2 reads FYNNEI. V was cut by 9 bases and J by 8 bases, with 8 bases left in between. The CDR3 sequence: CASQQDIQYF. As DNA, the CDR3 is TGTGCCAGTCAACAAGACATTCAGTACTTC. Full variable domain (rest looked up from reference TRBV2 and TRBJ2-4): EPEVTQTPSHQVTQMGQEVILRCVPISNHLYFYWYRQILGQKVEFLVSFYNNEISEKSEIFDDQFSVERPDGSNFTLKIRSTKLEDSAMYFCASQQDIQYFGAGTRLSVL.

This clonotype has more than one count but fewer than ten. The rearrangement links TRBV6-6 to TRBJ2-7; D may be TRBD1 (5 bases). Trimming removed 2 bases at V and 5 bases at J, with 7 bases between. The CDR3 loop spans 12 amino acids. CDR1 is MNHNY and CDR2 is SVGAGI in the germline V gene (reference sequence). CDR3 coding DNA: TGTGCCAGCAGTTACCCCAGGGACGAGCAGTACTTC. Protein sequence: CASSYPRDEQYF.

The chain recombines TRBV6-4 with TRBJ2-1; weak D call: TRBD1 (8 bases). Germline CDR1 is MRHNA and CDR2 is SNTAGT. The CDR3 consists of 15 residues. V dropped 6 bases and J dropped 6 bases, with 18 bases sitting between them. The DNA of the CDR3 is TGTGCCAGCAGCTTCACGACAGGGGAGGGCAATGAGCAGTTCTTC. Translation: CASSFTTGEGNEQFF.

V is TRBV5-1 and J is TRBJ2-7; 10 bases are shared with TRBD1. The V and J ends lost 4 bases and 5 bases, in that order; junction bases with no gene match: 12. The CDR3 spans 16 residues. CDR1 SGHRS and CDR2 YFSETQ come from the germline V gene. This CDR3 reads CASSPVGTGVFHEQYF. As DNA, the CDR3 is TGCGCCAGCAGCCCGGTCGGGACAGGGGTTTTCCACGAGCAGTACTTC. The complete variable domain, with remaining parts taken from reference TRBV5-1 and TRBJ2-7, reads KAGVTQTPRYLIKTRGQQVTLSCSPISGHRSVSWYQQTPGQGLQFLFEYFSETQRNKGNFPGRFSGRQFSNSRSEMNVSTLELGDSALYLCASSPVGTGVFHEQYFGPGTRLTVT.

Points on this clonotype: Sequence at one end of the junction differs from germline and may be a read error. The chain couples TRBV2 to TRBJ1-6; 9 nucleotides line up with TRBD1. CDR1 and CDR2 (germline): SNHLY, FYNNEI. CDR3 size: 14 residues. As DNA, the CDR3 is TGTGCCAGCAAGAAGGACAGGGGAGGTTCACCCCGCCACTTT. Protein product: CASKKDRGGSPRHF.

The V and J genes are TRBV12-3 or TRBV12-4 and TRBJ2-7; D possibly corresponds to TRBD2 (7 bases). The CDR3 spans 14 residues. V shed 7 bases and J shed 2 bases, with 15 bases lying between them. CDR3 in amino acids: CASNPLGGPYEQYF. The DNA of the CDR3 is TGTGCCAGCAACCCCCTGGGGGGGCCCTACGAGCAGTACTTC.

This clonotype was counted ten times or more. The chain carries TRBV5-5 and TRBJ2-7; 10 nucleotides agree with TRBD2. The CDR3 consists of 16 residues. Unmatched junction bases numbered 11, after V lost 4 bases and J lost 4 bases. Per germline, CDR1 SGHKS and CDR2 YYEKEE (reference sequence). The CDR3 loop is CASSVLAGVPGYEQYF. The CDR3 DNA follows: TGTGCCAGCAGCGTCCTAGCGGGAGTTCCGGGGTACGAGCAGTACTTC.

V usage is TRBV14 and J usage is TRBJ2-1; 7 nucleotides align to TRBD2. The CDR3 is 14 amino acids. The V and J ends lost 2 bases and 8 bases, in that order; junction bases with no gene match: 6. The V gene's germline CDR1 is SGHDN and CDR2 FVKESK. The CDR3, as DNA: TGTGCCAGCAGCCAACGACTGGGGGGGGATGAGCAGTTCTTC. Protein product: CASSQRLGGDEQFF.

The chain uses TRBV7-3 and TRBJ2-3; 12 bases are a match to TRBD2. Germline V gene data show CDR1 as SGHTA and CDR2 as FQGTGA. The trim removed 2 bases at V and 4 bases at J, leaving 4 bases unmatched. The CDR3 has 16 residues. CDR3: CASSLLLAGGPDTQYF. The CDR3 nucleotides read TGTGCCAGCAGCTTACTCCTAGCGGGGGGGCCAGATACGCAGTATTTT.

The rearrangement links TRBV18 to TRBJ2-5; D is possibly TRBD2 (5 bases). Looked up from germline, CDR1 is KGHSH and CDR2 is LQKENI. There are 12 residues in the CDR3. The V gene lost 3 bases and the J gene lost 9 bases, with 11 bases spanning the gap. In DNA form, the CDR3 reads TGTGCCAGCTCACCCGACCGGGGAGCCCAGTACTTC. Its translation is CASSPDRGAQYF.

This clonotype has a handful of counts. The chain links TRBV5-1 to TRBJ2-7, with 7 bases matching TRBD2. The J segment lost 5 bases and the V segment lost 5 bases, leaving 10 bases of the junction unmatched. CDR3 length equals 14 residues. The germline V gene encodes CDR1 SGHRS and CDR2 YFSETQ. The CDR3 DNA is TGCGCCAGCAGTTCCCAAGCGGGACTCGACGAGCAGTACTTC. It codes for CASSSQAGLDEQYF.

This chain's CDR3 is CASSPGGGYQPQHF. Written as DNA, the CDR3 is TGTGCCAGCTCACCCGGCGGGGGCTATCAGCCCCAGCATTTT. The chain uses TRBV18 and TRBJ2-3; perhaps TRBD1 as D (6 bases). Gene TRBJ1-5 matches the end of the DNA better, so the J call may be wrong. Looked up from germline, CDR1 is KGHSH and CDR2 is LQKENI. This CDR3 comprises 14 residues.

This chain joins TRBV14 and TRBJ1-2, with 9 bases identical to TRBD1. The V and J ends lost 3 bases and 4 bases, in that order; junction bases with no gene match: 6. Germline lookup yields CDR1 SGHDN and CDR2 FVKESK. The CDR3 totals 15 residues. CDR3 coding DNA: TGTGCCAGCAGCCATGGACAGGGGAGAAGCTATGGCTACACCTTC. Its translation is CASSHGQGRSYGYTF.

This chain links TRBV20-1 with TRBJ2-4, with 8 bases aligning to TRBD1. The CDR3 loop spans 16 amino acids. Germline V lookup: CDR1 DFQATT, CDR2 SNEGSKA (reference sequence). V lost 0 bases, J lost 5 bases, and 9 bases stayed unmatched. CDR3 nucleotides: TGCAGTGCTAGAGATCCTGCGGGACAGGCCCAAAACATTCAGTACTTC. It codes for CSARDPAGQAQNIQYF.

The gene calls are TRBV5-1 and TRBJ2-1; either TRBD1 or TRBD2 may fit D (5 bases each). This CDR3 has 13 amino acids. CDR1 is SGHRS, CDR2 YFSETQ, per germline. V was trimmed by 0 bases and J by 14 bases, leaving 15 bases between them. CDR3 sequence reads: CASSLAGTQAKFF. The CDR3 DNA follows: TGCGCCAGCAGCTTGGCCGGGACGCAAGCCAAGTTCTTC.

This clonotype appeared a few times. The chain couples TRBV5-1 to TRBJ1-1, with 7 bases aligning to TRBD1. Trimming at V came to 0 bases and at J to 5 bases, leaving 4 bases not matched to a gene. This CDR3 has 14 residues. The germline V gene encodes CDR1 SGHRS and CDR2 YFSETQ. The CDR3 DNA reads TGCGCCAGCAGCTTGGGCCAGGGGGAGACTGAAGCTTTCTTT. Translating it yields CASSLGQGETEAFF.

This clonotype came up a few times. The chain couples TRBV29-1 to TRBJ1-2; D unclear. V gave up 7 bases and J gave up 4 bases, with 7 bases separating them. The CDR3 consists of 10 residues. Germline values: CDR1 SQVTM, CDR2 ANQGSEA. Here the CDR3 DNA reads TGCAGCGCCCTAGGCTATGGCTACACCTTC. Translation gives CSALGYGYTF.

The chain recombines TRBV20-1 with TRBJ2-7; D might be TRBD1 (5 bases). The CDR3 length is 12 residues. CDR1 and CDR2 (germline): DFQATT, SNEGSKA (reference sequence). Trimming took 5 bases from V and 4 from J, leaving 12 bases between them. The CDR3 DNA reads TGCAGTGCTCCGATCCGACAGTACGAGCAGTACTTC. Its protein product is CSAPIRQYEQYF.

The chain carries TRBV9 and TRBJ2-1; unclear D gene. The CDR3 sequence is 14 residues long. V shed 2 bases and J shed 15 bases, with 21 bases lying between them. From germline, CDR1 is SGDLS and CDR2 YYNGEE. CDR3 nucleotide sequence: TGTGCCAGCAGCGTCCTAAGGACCCGAGGTTCTCTGTTCTTC. It specifies CASSVLRTRGSLFF.

The CDR3, as DNA: TGCGCCAGCAGCTGGAGGACAGGGGGCCTTTCAGATACGCAGTATTTT. The encoded protein is CASSWRTGGLSDTQYF. The V gene is TRBV5-1, the J gene TRBJ2-3; 11 nucleotides align to TRBD1. This CDR3 is built from 16 residues. From germline, CDR1 is SGHRS and CDR2 YFSETQ. Losses at the gene ends were 3 bases for V and 4 bases for J; bases not matched to a gene: 7.

The CDR3 loop reads CASSLDAGSPQETQYF. DNA of the CDR3: TGCGCCAGCAGCTTGGATGCGGGATCCCCACAAGAGACCCAGTACTTC. The gene calls are TRBV5-1 and TRBJ2-5; the D gene is possibly TRBD2 (6 bases). The CDR3 runs 16 residues. The germline CDR1 and CDR2 sequences are SGHRS and YFSETQ. Trimming removed 0 bases from V and 2 bases from J, with 14 bases in between. Supplemented by reference TRBV5-1 and TRBJ2-5, the full variable domain reads KAGVTQTPRYLIKTRGQQVTLSCSPISGHRSVSWYQQTPGQGLQFLFEYFSETQRNKGNFPGRFSGRQFSNSRSEMNVSTLELGDSALYLCASSLDAGSPQETQYFGPGTRLLVL.

V usage is TRBV29-1 and J usage is TRBJ2-7, with D possibly matching TRBD2 (6 bases). Germline CDR1 is SQVTM and CDR2 is ANQGSEA. CDR3 length: 14 amino acids. V lost 3 bases, J lost 7 bases, and 19 bases lay in between. CDR3: CSVDAQGGGNEQYF. DNA for the CDR3: TGCAGCGTTGACGCGCAGGGTGGGGGGAATGAGCAGTACTTC.

Many counts were recorded for this clonotype. The chain joins TRBV10-3 to TRBJ2-5; 10 bases fit TRBD2. Germline V lookup: CDR1 ENHRY, CDR2 SYGVKD. The CDR3 runs to 14 residues. V shed 8 bases, J shed 2 bases, and the junction held 5 bases outside the gene matches. CDR3 loop: CAIRSGRQQETQYF. The CDR3 nucleotides read TGTGCCATCCGTAGCGGGAGGCAACAAGAGACCCAGTACTTC.

The gene calls are TRBV19 and TRBJ1-1; 9 bases are shared with TRBD1. Germline V gives CDR1 LNHDA, CDR2 SQIVND (reference sequence). Unmatched junction bases numbered 5, after V lost 2 bases and J lost 1 base. CDR3 length equals 16 residues. The CDR3 reads CASSISTGQGNTEAFF. CDR3 DNA: TGTGCCAGTAGTATATCTACGGGACAGGGGAACACTGAAGCTTTCTTT.